What follows describes a single T cell receptor beta chain. Its antigen is currently not known. Base qualities are missing; no much larger clone stands one base away. This specimen belongs to a study of T cell repertoires in cytomegalovirus infection (dated by TCRdb to about 2019). A note on the overall study: Donor HLA type was relevant to the analysis, because carriage of CMV infection together with the matching HLA type was indicated by public TCR beta signatures. The paper as a whole reports these results and caveats: The ex vivo response was dominated by HLA-C-restricted CMV-specific TCR beta clonotypes, which also provided the single most frequent clonotype in two of eight donors. Cumulative frequency of public TCR beta family members discriminated carriers of CMV infection plus the relevant HLA type in this cohort and an independent approximately 370-donor cohort.

V gives up 10 bases and J gives up 0 bases, and the segment between their germline ends measures 13 bases. The CDR3 measures 14 amino acids from cysteine to phenylalanine. CDR3 DNA is the only sequence kept; it has 42 bases, read in frame from the first base. CDR1 and CDR2, per the germline V gene (reference sequence), are MNHNY and SVGAGI. TCRdb names Illumina HiSeq 1500 as the instrument used. TCRdb trimmed the raw reads at Q25, called clones with MiXCR and kept productive beta chains. Merged by CDR3 protein, the rows form single entries marked with the most common genes and DNA. For this sample there are 200,000 to 300,000 distinct CDR3 sequences; roughly an eighth appear just once. 8.8% of the sample belongs to the ten largest clones.

The sequence is built from TRBV6-6 and TRBJ1-5; the D gene is unclear. The sample taken for sequencing was PBMCs. The source is a human donor in good health (CMV status not recorded). Some clones in this sample may be carry-over from other donors' samples. DNA sequence: TGTGCCAACAGCCCTGTAGTTAGCAATCAGCCCCAGCATTTT. It translates as CANSPVVSNQPQHF.